A single TCR beta chain is shown here with its context. This clonotype was counted only a few times. Its antigen remains undetermined. No clone much larger than this one lies a single base away; base qualities are absent. This entry is derived from a study of regulatory T cells in long-lasting Graves disease (dated by TCRdb to about 2021). Study-level background: Patients with newly diagnosed Graves' disease had been on antithyroid drugs for under 3 months. The study was conducted in China and was registered as a clinical trial. A total of approximately 35 samples underwent TCR sequencing: around 13 from persistent and about 20 from newly diagnosed Graves' disease patients. Patients with persistent Graves' disease were compared with patients with newly diagnosed Graves' disease using TCR sequencing and RNA sequencing of peripheral blood.

Broader findings and caveats from the paper: Because the primary lesion, thyroid tissue, could not be accessed, the study looked at peripheral blood alone. Preferential use of TRBV28, TRBJ1-2 and TRBJ2-5 was observed in persistent disease, whereas TRBV20-1 and TRBJ2-1 were favored in newly diagnosed disease. Persistent Graves' disease patients showed lower TCR Shannon entropy and fewer highly expanded clones than newly diagnosed patients, suggesting clonal expansion. As a limitation, the authors acknowledged that the small sample size may reduce accuracy. Sequencing and analysis were limited to the TCR beta chain. More public clonotypes were shared among persistent patients (more than 2,500) than among newly diagnosed patients (roughly 1,000).

The label giving this sample's time point can be read as: newly diagnosed GD, antithyroid drugs for less than 3 months. For both TCR sequencing and RNA sequencing, RNA was extracted from PBMCs using TRIzol. The diagnosis of Graves' disease followed American Thyroid Association guidelines. The patients came from an endocrinology department in Xi'an, China. Each patient gave approximately 10 milliliters of peripheral blood, collected in an EDTA anticoagulant tube. Ficoll Paque Plus density gradient separation was used to isolate PBMCs, and no further T cell sorting was done. RNA quality was checked with an Agilent 2100 Bioanalyzer and agarose gel, and concentration with a NanoDrop 2000. The CDR3 holds 14 amino acids from the cysteine to the phenylalanine. The DNA shown is the 42-base CDR3, in frame from base 1. Deletion took 4 bases off V and 3 bases off J, with a span of 13 bases between the germline ends. CDR1 and CDR2 are drawn from the germline V gene: KGHSH, LQKENI.

The library was built by means of multiplex PCR. Sequencing was performed on an Illumina HiSeq 4000. CDR3 regions were amplified by Arm-PCR with iRepertoire HTBI primers to construct TCR beta libraries. Before sequencing, the PCR products went through gel purification. The study's own analysis went as follows. Gene usage analysis of CDR3 amino acid clonotypes relied on the approximately 68 TRBV and more than twelve TRBJ segments identified across samples. Filtered high-quality paired reads were merged into contigs using COPE and FqMerger. Contigs were aligned with BLAST to IMGT TRBV, TRBD and TRBJ reference genes, and CDR3 was defined per IMGT. Any clonotype with a frequency above 0.1% was classified as a highly expanded clone. Shannon entropy was used to measure repertoire diversity, and the Gini coefficient was used to measure V-J evenness. A clonotype found in more than one individual was treated as public. Starting from the raw public reads, TCRdb applied fastp trimming at Q25, assembled clones with MiXCR and retained in-frame beta chains. Each entry merges the rows of one CDR3 protein and shows their most common DNA and genes. These V and J calls rely on TCRdb rather than the paper's analysis. For this sample the table gives hundreds of thousands of distinct CDR3 sequences, of which 15% to 19% were detected only once. The ten largest clones add up to 20% to 25% of the sample.

This chain is built from TRBV18 and TRBJ2-7; the best D guess is TRBD2, with 6 bases matching. Sample: peripheral blood mononuclear cells (PBMCs), taken at new diagnosis, from a patient treated with antithyroid drugs. The receptor was isolated from a female donor with Graves disease. The sequence in DNA is TGTGCCAGCTCACGGGAGGCTCGTTTCTACGAGCAGTACTTC. Its coded protein is CASSREARFYEQYF.